This T cell receptor beta chain was sequenced in a study of CXCR3-negative and CXCR3-positive naive CD8 T cells. Regarding the study as a whole: Naive CXCR3-positive cells had TRB CDR3s more hydrophobic than those of CXCR3-negative naive cells. Comparably high diversity was seen in both naive subsets, and much lower diversity in memory CD8+ cells. CXCR3-negative and CXCR3-positive naive cells shared comparable TRBV-TRBJ usage, but memory cells did not.

The method, 5' RACE with UMI labels, was used to prepare the TRB cDNA libraries. TCRdb re-called the 5' RACE reads and gives one entry per CDR3 protein, without DNA. The repertoire shows 100,000 or so distinct CDR3 sequences; the top ten hold 0.36%. Germline-derived CDR1 and CDR2 are MNHEY and SVGAGI. The CDR3 sequence is 14 residues long. With regard to this clonotype: Its antigen is still unknown.

Cells that were CD45RO-CCR7+CD27+CD95- constituted naive CD8+ T cells. The sequence was obtained from a human donor in good health. Some clones in this sample may be carry-over from other donors' samples. The sequenced sample was naive CXCR3+ CD8+ T cells from blood. Indicated subset: CD45RO-CCR7+CD27+CD95- naive CD8+ T cells expressing CXCR3 (TNR3+). The V and J genes are TRBV6-5 and TRBJ1-1; TCRdb's assignment of TRBD1 cannot be checked, as there is no DNA. The CDR3 protein is CASSSTGKRAEAFF.